The 31 T cell receptor beta chains presented below share a single source sample, sequenced in a study of T cell repertoires in cytomegalovirus infection. Using its own MiXCR run on the reads, TCRdb lists one record per CDR3 protein. The data show about 200,000 distinct CDR3 sequences, roughly 9% seen once. Sequenced: PBMCs. These receptors were taken from a human donor in good health (CMV status not recorded). Some clones in this sample may be carry-over from other donors' samples.

V usage is TRBV19 and J usage is TRBJ2-1; D unresolved. This CDR3 region has 19 residues. Germline V gene sequence: CDR1 LNHDA, CDR2 SQIVND (reference sequence). V lost 0 bases to trimming and J lost 1 base, with 19 bases between them. This CDR3 reads CASSIDPNAAGLSYNEQFF. The CDR3 nucleotides read TGTGCCAGTAGTATAGATCCCAATGCGGCTGGCCTTTCCTACAATGAGCAGTTCTTC.

Concerning this clonotype: At one boundary the junction diverges from the germline segment, which might be a read error. The chain uses TRBV7-2 and TRBJ2-1; no firm D call. The CDR3 contains 11 residues. The germline gives CDR1 SGHTA, CDR2 FQGNSA. Here the CDR3 reads CASSQGSKRIF. The CDR3, as DNA: TGTGCCAGCAGCCAAGGATCCAAACGGATATTC.

This clonotype was counted many times. The gene calls are TRBV20-1 and TRBJ1-2; TRBD1 matches 8 bases. Germline V gene sequence: CDR1 DFQATT, CDR2 SNEGSKA (reference sequence). Trimming cost V 3 bases and J 4 bases; bases outside gene matches: 13. CDR3 size: 16 residues. This chain's CDR3 is CSASPTLGQGAYGYTF. In DNA form, the CDR3 reads TGCAGTGCTAGCCCGACACTGGGGCAGGGGGCCTATGGCTACACCTTC.

This clonotype was counted ten times or more. The rearrangement links TRBV7-8 to TRBJ1-1, with TRBD1 matching 7 bases. Germline trimming cut 4 bases from V and 5 bases from J; bases unmatched to any gene: 13. Germline V gene lookup returns CDR1 SGHVS and CDR2 FQNEAQ. The CDR3 has 16 residues. CDR3 nucleotides: TGTGCCAGCAGCTACAGACAGGGAAGCGCGGAGACTGAAGCTTTCTTT. It specifies CASSYRQGSAETEAFF.

This clonotype has more than one count but fewer than ten. The chain carries TRBV7-4 and TRBJ1-2, with 7 positions matching TRBD1. CDR3 length: 14 residues. V was pared by 5 bases and J by 8 bases, with 11 bases of the junction left unmatched. The germline gives CDR1 SGHVT, CDR2 SQSDAQ. This CDR3 is CASSRQSTGVGYTF. For the CDR3, the DNA is TGTGCCAGCAGCCGCCAGTCCACAGGGGTAGGCTACACCTTC.

This clonotype was seen at least ten times. The chain is built from TRBV14 and TRBJ2-7; D is possibly TRBD1 (5 bases). Germline V gene lookup returns CDR1 SGHDN and CDR2 FVKESK. CDR3 length: 12 residues. The germline V and J ends were trimmed by 4 bases and 3 bases, with 7 bases remaining between them. DNA of the CDR3: TGTGCCAGCAGCCCAGGGAACTACGAGCAGTACTTC. Translation: CASSPGNYEQYF.

This clonotype was picked up a small number of times. This chain connects TRBV19 to TRBJ1-2; tentatively, D is TRBD1 (6 bases). Trimming left V 7 bases short and J 2 bases short, with 20 bases between. The CDR3 extends over 16 amino acids. The germline gives CDR1 LNHDA, CDR2 SQIVND (reference sequence). As DNA, the CDR3 is TGTGCCAGTACCCCGTTTGGGGCAGGGGCGAACTATGGCTACACCTTC. It yields the protein CASTPFGAGANYGYTF. The whole variable domain, remainder taken from reference TRBV19 and TRBJ1-2, is DGGITQSPKYLFRKEGQNVTLSCEQNLNHDAMYWYRQDPGQGLRLIYYSQIVNDFQKGDIAEGYSVSREKKESFPLTVTSAQKNPTAFYLCASTPFGAGANYGYTFGSGTRLTVV.

Regarding this clonotype: A much bigger clone sits one base away, suggesting this may be a read error. The chain uses TRBV7-2 and TRBJ2-1, with 8 bases aligning to TRBD2. CDR1 is SGHTA and CDR2 is FQGNSA in the germline V gene. The CDR3 covers 16 residues. V lost 4 bases, J lost 7 bases, and 12 bases stayed unmatched. The CDR3 DNA reads TGTGCCAGCAGCTCAGTCTTTAGCGGGATTATTAATGAGCAGTTCTTC. Translating it yields CASSSVFSGIINEQFF.

This clonotype came up a few times. The chain recombines TRBV18 with TRBJ2-1, with 7 positions matching TRBD1. Trimming at V came to 2 bases and at J to 6 bases, leaving 4 bases not matched to a gene. The CDR3 has 14 residues. Germline CDR1 KGHSH, CDR2 LQKENI. The CDR3: CASSPGQAPNEQFF. Here the CDR3 DNA reads TGTGCCAGCTCACCAGGACAGGCTCCCAATGAGCAGTTCTTC.

The rearrangement links TRBV6-4 to TRBJ1-2; a possible D gene is TRBD1 (5 bases). Germline CDR1 MRHNA, CDR2 SNTAGT. The CDR3 totals 17 residues. V was shortened by 6 bases and J by 2 bases, with 22 bases between the two germline ends. The CDR3 region is CASRKRRGAQRNYGYTF. The CDR3 nucleotides read TGTGCCAGCAGGAAAAGAAGGGGTGCCCAGCGCAACTATGGCTACACCTTC.

This clonotype was seen at least ten times. The chain is built from TRBV2 and TRBJ1-1; tentatively, D is TRBD1 (5 bases). The CDR3 has 14 amino acids. CDR1 is SNHLY and CDR2 is FYNNEI in the germline V gene. Trimming cost V 7 bases and J 4 bases, with 16 bases left between them. CDR3 loop: CASIAQGPGTEAFF. Written as DNA, the CDR3 is TGTGCCAGCATCGCGCAGGGTCCCGGCACTGAAGCTTTCTTT.

This clonotype appeared many times. This chain connects TRBV20-1 to TRBJ2-1; a possible D gene is TRBD1 (5 bases). Germline-derived CDR1 and CDR2 are DFQATT and SNEGSKA (reference sequence). The CDR3 is 14 residues long. V was shortened by 2 bases and J by 8 bases, with 16 bases between the two germline ends. In DNA, the CDR3 is TGCAGTGCTAGAACCAGGGTTGGGCAGGATGAGCAGTTCTTC. Translating it yields CSARTRVGQDEQFF.

This clonotype was seen a handful of times. The CDR3: CASSEAQATRNTEAFF. The CDR3 DNA sequence: TGTGCCAGCAGTGAAGCGCAGGCCACCCGAAACACTGAAGCTTTCTTT. The chain is built from TRBV6-1 and TRBJ1-1; D is undetermined. The germline V and J ends were trimmed by 0 bases and 2 bases, with 13 bases remaining between them. The CDR3 is 16 residues long. CDR1 is MNHNS, CDR2 SASEGT, per germline.

This clonotype was detected ten times or more. The rearrangement links TRBV27 to TRBJ2-1; TRBD2 agrees at 10 bases. The germline gives CDR1 MNHEY, CDR2 SMNVEV (reference sequence). V shed 3 bases and J 14 bases; nucleotides not matched to a gene: 7. This CDR3 is built from 13 residues. In DNA form, the CDR3 reads TGTGCCAGCAGTTTTGGGCTAGCGGGAGAGAAGTTCTTC. It is translated as CASSFGLAGEKFF.

This rearrangement joins TRBV14 to TRBJ2-1; D is undetermined. Germline assignment: CDR1 SGHDN and CDR2 FVKESK. This CDR3 is 16 amino acids long. The V and J ends lost 4 bases and 2 bases respectively, with 15 bases between them. The CDR3 DNA sequence: TGTGCCAGCAGCCTGTATCGAACATACCCCTACAATGAGCAGTTCTTC. Its translation is CASSLYRTYPYNEQFF.

The chain has TRBV7-2 and TRBJ2-7, with TRBD1 matching over 7 bases. Per the germline V gene, CDR1 is SGHTA and CDR2 is FQGNSA. Germline trimming cut 5 bases from V and 2 bases from J; bases unmatched to any gene: 9. The CDR3 is made up of 15 amino acids. CDR3 loop: CASSVMRQGTYEQYF. Written as DNA, the CDR3 is TGTGCCAGCAGCGTAATGCGACAGGGCACCTACGAGCAGTACTTC.

This clonotype showed up many times. The gene calls are TRBV7-2 and TRBJ2-1; TRBD2 agrees at 9 bases. Per germline, CDR1 SGHTA and CDR2 FQGNSA. This CDR3 is 16 amino acids long. After removal of 2 bases from V and 5 bases from J, the junction contained 7 bases not matched to a gene. The CDR3 loop is CASSLTAGGPDNEQFF. The CDR3 DNA sequence: TGTGCCAGCAGCTTAACCGCGGGAGGGCCGGACAATGAGCAGTTCTTC.

This clonotype was seen ten or more times. J is TRBJ1-2 and V is TRBV12-3 or TRBV12-4; tentatively, D is TRBD1 (5 bases). V was clipped by 6 bases and J by 1 base, with 9 bases between them. This CDR3 has 13 residues. This chain's CDR3 is CASSRQNNYGYTF. The CDR3 region has the DNA TGTGCCAGCAGCCGACAGAATAACTATGGCTACACCTTC.

This clonotype was observed many times. This chain joins TRBV12-5 and TRBJ2-7, with TRBD1 identical over 8 bases. The CDR3 covers 13 residues. The germline CDR1 and CDR2 sequences are LGHNT and FRNRAP. J gave up 3 bases and V 5 bases, and 3 bases lay outside the gene matches. CDR3 coding DNA: TGTGCTAGTGGTCGAACAGGGGGCTACGAGCAGTACTTC. It yields the protein CASGRTGGYEQYF.

This clonotype was recorded at least ten times. This chain joins TRBV19 and TRBJ2-7; D uncertain. The CDR3 spans 14 residues. CDR1 and CDR2 from the germline V gene are LNHDA and SQIVND (reference sequence). The germline V and J ends were trimmed by 4 bases and 1 base, with 11 bases remaining between them. The CDR3 DNA sequence: TGTGCCAGTAGTACCCGGACCCGGTCCTACGAGCAGTACTTC. It encodes CASSTRTRSYEQYF.

This clonotype appeared a few times. The chain is built from TRBV29-1 and TRBJ2-3; TRBD2 is a possible D gene (6 bases). V was trimmed by 5 bases and J by 3 bases, leaving 15 bases between them. The CDR3 has 14 amino acids. The germline V gene encodes CDR1 SQVTM and CDR2 ANQGSEA. For the CDR3, the DNA is TGCAGCGTTTTACAAGGACTACCAACAGATACGCAGTATTTT. Its protein is CSVLQGLPTDTQYF.

This clonotype was seen at least ten times. The chain joins TRBV7-2 to TRBJ2-1, with D perhaps TRBD1 (6 bases). CDR1 SGHTA and CDR2 FQGNSA come from the germline V gene. CDR3 size: 15 residues. The V gene lost 5 bases and the J gene lost 2 bases, with 13 bases spanning the gap. Written as DNA, the CDR3 is TGTGCCAGCAGCCTAACAGGGACGGCCTACAATGAGCAGTTCTTC. It codes for CASSLTGTAYNEQFF.

This clonotype was observed many times. The chain employs TRBV20-1 and TRBJ1-2, with 7 bases that match TRBD1. Unmatched junction bases numbered 6, after V lost 0 bases and J lost 2 bases. This CDR3 spans 15 amino acids. The germline V gene has CDR1 DFQATT and CDR2 SNEGSKA (reference sequence). The CDR3 sequence is CSARDFTTGNYGYTF. DNA for the CDR3: TGCAGTGCTAGAGATTTCACGACAGGGAACTATGGCTACACCTTC.

This clonotype has ten or more counts. This chain links TRBV7-2 with TRBJ2-5; TRBD2 matches 7 bases. Germline CDR1 and CDR2: SGHTA and FQGNSA. The trim removed 4 bases at V and 5 bases at J, leaving 10 bases unmatched. CDR3 size: 15 residues. As DNA, the CDR3 is TGTGCCAGCAGCTCCCATTTGACTAGCCAGGAGACCCAGTACTTC. Translation: CASSSHLTSQETQYF. The variable domain in full, completed from reference TRBV7-2 and TRBJ2-5, reads GAGVSQSPSNKVTEKGKDVELRCDPISGHTALYWYRQSLGQGLEFLIYFQGNSAPDKSGLPSDRFSAERTGGSVSTLTIQRTQQEDSAVYLCASSSHLTSQETQYFGPGTRLLVL.

On this clonotype itself: A read error may account for a junction end that differs from germline. The chain combines TRBV20-1 with TRBJ2-5; TRBD1 matches 11 bases. CDR3 length: 14 amino acids. In germline, CDR1 is DFQATT, CDR2 SNEGSKA (reference sequence). CDR3 DNA: TGCCGTGCTCCCGCGGACAGGGGGCTCGTGGCCCAGTACTTC. This encodes CRAPADRGLVAQYF.

This sequence joins TRBV10-3 and TRBJ1-3; D not certain. Germline V lookup: CDR1 ENHRY, CDR2 SYGVKD. V was trimmed by 3 bases and J by 0 bases, leaving 9 bases between them. The CDR3 contains 15 residues. CDR3 DNA sequence: TGTGCCATCAGTGACGGACGAACCTCTGGAAACACCATATATTTT. Protein product: CAISDGRTSGNTIYF.

The V and J genes are TRBV5-4 and TRBJ1-4; no clear D. The CDR3 length is 14 residues. The germline V gene has CDR1 SGHNT and CDR2 YYREEE (reference sequence). V was pared by 0 bases and J by 6 bases, with 9 bases between. The CDR3 coding sequence is TGTGCCAGCAGCTTGGAGTTAAGCGATGAAAAACTGTTTTTT. Amino acids: CASSLELSDEKLFF.

This clonotype came up many times. This rearrangement joins TRBV19 to TRBJ2-1, with D tentatively TRBD2 (6 bases). The CDR3 is made up of 13 amino acids. V was pared by 4 bases and J by 3 bases, with 7 bases between. Germline CDR1 is LNHDA and CDR2 is SQIVND (reference sequence). The CDR3 nucleotides are TGTGCCAGTAGTACGGGACTCTACAATGAGCAGTTCTTC. Protein sequence: CASSTGLYNEQFF.

The chain employs TRBV12-3 or TRBV12-4 and TRBJ2-1; 14 bases agree with TRBD2. V lost 4 bases to trimming and J lost 10 bases; unmatched junction nucleotides: 3. CDR3 length: 14 residues. The chain's CDR3 is CASSSRTSGGEQFF. In DNA form, the CDR3 reads TGTGCCAGCAGTTCCCGGACTAGCGGGGGGGAGCAGTTCTTC.

V gene TRBV20-1 combines with J gene TRBJ2-2, with 10 nucleotides matching TRBD2. The length of the CDR3 is 17 residues. V lost 2 bases, J lost 4 bases, and 10 bases stayed unmatched. From germline, CDR1 is DFQATT and CDR2 SNEGSKA (reference sequence). In nucleotides, the CDR3 is TGCAGTGCTAGACCCCCCAGCGGGAGGGCTGCCACCGGGGAGCTGTTTTTT. It is translated as CSARPPSGRAATGELFF.

This clonotype was seen only a few times. The chain employs TRBV11-2 and TRBJ2-1; 8 nucleotides line up with TRBD1. V lost 5 bases, J lost 16 bases, and 16 bases stayed unmatched. The germline V gene has CDR1 SGHAT and CDR2 FQNNGV. The CDR3 consists of 14 residues. The CDR3 nucleotides are TGTGCCAGCAGCCCCGGACAGGGTATATCCACCGGTTTCTTC. Encoded protein: CASSPGQGISTGFF.